These 32 T cell receptor beta chains were sequenced from one sample in a study of T cell responses to AZD1222 COVID-19 vaccine. Measured with immunoSEQ multiplex PCR; TCRdb has only the in-frame clones, and not every one. The sample has over 100,000 clones; roughly 90% are singletons. The source was peripheral blood, collected on day 0 of AZD1222 vaccination. These TCRs come from an adult in good health.

This clone was observed once. This chain connects TRBV4-3 to TRBJ1-6; weak D call: TRBD1 (5 bases). V gave up 0 bases and J gave up 12 bases, with 21 bases separating them. This CDR3 comprises 17 residues. Looked up from germline, CDR1 is LGHNA and CDR2 is YSLEER. The CDR3 DNA sequence: TGCGCCAGCAGCCAAGACCCCCCCGGGCAGGGAGGTAGACCCCTCCACTTT. The encoded protein is CASSQDPPGQGGRPLHF.

The V and J genes are TRBV5-1 and TRBJ2-3, with unresolved D. The germline V gene encodes CDR1 SGHRS and CDR2 YFSETQ. This CDR3 is built from 14 residues. Trimming pared 3 bases from V and 4 bases from J, leaving 12 bases between. CDR3 region: CASSSATSPDTQYF. The DNA for the CDR3 is TGCGCCAGCAGCTCCGCGACCAGTCCAGATACGCAGTATTTT.

V usage is TRBV6-6 and J usage is TRBJ1-5; unclear D gene. CDR1 and CDR2 (germline): MNHNY, SVGAGI (reference sequence). The length of the CDR3 is 16 residues. V gave up 6 bases and J gave up 0 bases, with 15 bases separating them. This CDR3 reads CASSTIRSTSNQPQHF. DNA for the CDR3: TGTGCCAGCAGCACTATCAGGTCTACTAGCAATCAGCCCCAGCATTTT.

The chain links TRBV7-8 to TRBJ2-3; D is possibly TRBD2 (7 bases). Trimming shortened V by 4 bases and J by 4 bases, and 24 bases separated the two germline ends. The CDR3 length is 18 residues. Germline assignment: CDR1 SGHVS and CDR2 FQNEAQ. The CDR3 sequence is CASSSLSWGGPVADTQYF. Here the CDR3 DNA reads TGTGCCAGCAGCTCCCTCTCCTGGGGGGGGCCGGTCGCAGATACGCAGTATTTT. The full variable domain, in which reference TRBV7-8 and TRBJ2-3 provide the parts outside the CDR3, is GAGVSQSPRYKVAKRGQDVALRCDPISGHVSLFWYQQALGQGPEFLTYFQNEAQLDKSGLPSDRFFAERPEGSVSTLKIQRTQQEDSAVYLCASSSLSWGGPVADTQYFGPGTRLTVL.

The chain recombines TRBV6-4 with TRBJ1-6, with D tentatively TRBD1 (6 bases). The V and J ends lost 6 bases and 7 bases respectively, with 10 bases between them. The germline gives CDR1 MRHNA, CDR2 SNTAGT. The CDR3 covers 13 residues. CDR3 residues: CASRQGLNSPLHF. The DNA of the CDR3 is TGTGCCAGCAGACAGGGCTTGAATTCACCCCTCCACTTT.

The gene calls are TRBV12-3 or TRBV12-4 and TRBJ2-7, with a possible D match to TRBD1 (5 bases). V gave up 5 bases and J gave up 4 bases, with 6 bases separating them. The CDR3 contains 11 residues. This CDR3 reads CASSQGYEQYF. The CDR3 DNA reads as TGTGCCAGCAGTCAGGGATACGAGCAGTACTTC.

V gene TRBV10-1 combines with J gene TRBJ2-3; 8 bases line up with TRBD2. V shed 2 bases and J 1 base; nucleotides not matched to a gene: 2. Germline CDR1 and CDR2: WNHNN and SYGVQD (reference sequence). The CDR3 totals 15 residues. Here the CDR3 DNA reads TGCGCCAGCAGTGAGACGCGGGGGGGCACAGATACGCAGTATTTT. This gives the protein CASSETRGGTDTQYF.

The chain is built from TRBV5-1 and TRBJ2-7; 8 bases agree with TRBD1. V gave up 0 bases and J gave up 6 bases; unmatched junction bases: 5. CDR3 length: 14 amino acids. CDR1 SGHRS and CDR2 YFSETQ come from the germline V gene. CDR3 in DNA: TGCGCCAGCAGCTTGGGAACAGGGGGTTCCGAGCAGTACTTC. It encodes CASSLGTGGSEQYF.

The rearrangement links TRBV19 to TRBJ2-7; 9 bases match TRBD1. CDR3 length equals 13 residues. Germline CDR1 and CDR2: LNHDA and SQIVND (reference sequence). The V gene end was trimmed by 6 bases and the J gene end by 2 bases; junction bases not matched to a gene: 2. The CDR3 DNA reads as TGTGCCAGTAGGGGGACAGGGCCCTACGAGCAGTACTTC. It yields the protein CASRGTGPYEQYF.

The rearrangement uses TRBV28 and TRBJ1-2; 9 bases align to TRBD1. Germline CDR1 and CDR2: MDHEN and SYDVKM. V trimming: 4 bases; J trimming: 4 bases; junction bases outside the gene matches: 1. CDR3 length: 13 residues. Here the CDR3 DNA reads TGTGCCAGCAGTTCGACAGGGGGCTATGGCTACACCTTC. Amino acids: CASSSTGGYGYTF.

This clone was recorded only once. The CDR3 DNA follows: TGTGCCAGCAGCTTAAGGGGGGTTGAAAAACTGTTTTTT. Protein product: CASSLRGVEKLFF. V is TRBV5-6 and J is TRBJ1-4; tentative D call: TRBD1 (6 bases). The germline V gene encodes CDR1 SGHDT and CDR2 YYEEEE. The V and J ends lost 2 bases and 7 bases respectively, with 9 bases between them. This CDR3 is built from 13 residues.

This clone showed up just once. The genes are TRBV6-1 and TRBJ1-6; no firm D call. The CDR3 length is 14 residues. Germline V gene lookup returns CDR1 MNHNS and CDR2 SASEGT. The ends were cut back, 0 bases at V and 10 bases at J, with 10 bases in the middle. The CDR3 loop reads CASSEASGGSPLHF. CDR3 nucleotides: TGTGCCAGCAGTGAAGCGTCAGGAGGGTCACCCCTCCACTTT.

The genes are TRBV10-3 and TRBJ1-1; 8 nucleotides match TRBD1. The V gene end was trimmed by 8 bases and the J gene end by 1 base; junction bases not matched to a gene: 3. The CDR3 spans 13 residues. CDR1 ENHRY and CDR2 SYGVKD come from the germline V gene. The CDR3 nucleotides read TGTGCCATCCGACAGGGGAGGAACACTGAAGCTTTCTTT. It yields the protein CAIRQGRNTEAFF.

The gene calls are TRBV5-1 and TRBJ2-1, with 10 positions matching TRBD2. The germline V gene encodes CDR1 SGHRS and CDR2 YFSETQ. V trimming: 5 bases; J trimming: 6 bases; junction bases outside the gene matches: 5. The CDR3 runs to 14 residues. CDR3 sequence reads: CASRRLAGVNEQFF. As DNA, the CDR3 is TGCGCCAGCAGGAGACTAGCGGGCGTCAATGAGCAGTTCTTC.

The table lists this clone with a count of one. The V and J genes are TRBV27 and TRBJ1-4, with 9 bases matching TRBD1. J lost 4 bases, V lost 0 bases, and 3 bases had no gene match. The length of the CDR3 is 16 residues. The germline V gene has CDR1 MNHEY and CDR2 SMNVEV (reference sequence). CDR3 in DNA: TGTGCCAGCAGTTTATCCGGGACAGGGTTTAATGAAAAACTGTTTTTT. Protein sequence: CASSLSGTGFNEKLFF.

DNA for the CDR3: TGTGCCAGCAGTTACAATTGGGGAGATCAGCCCCAGCATTTT. This encodes CASSYNWGDQPQHF. The rearrangement links TRBV6-5 to TRBJ1-5; no clear D gene. The CDR3 extends over 14 amino acids. V was clipped by 2 bases and J by 5 bases, with 10 bases between them. CDR1 and CDR2 (germline): MNHEY, SVGAGI.

The chain employs TRBV21-1 and TRBJ2-7; the DNA was not used to check the table's D call, TRBD2. TRBV21-1 is given as a pseudogene. This CDR3 is 15 amino acids long. CDR3 loop: CASSKYLAGSYEQYF. The CDR3 nucleotides are TGTGCCAGCAGCAAATATCTGGCGGGCTCCTACGAGCAGTACTTC.

The chain employs TRBV5-6 and TRBJ2-1, with 10 bases matching TRBD1. Trimming removed 2 bases from V and 1 base from J; junction bases left unmatched: 6. CDR1 SGHDT and CDR2 YYEEEE come from the germline V gene. This CDR3 has 17 amino acids. The CDR3 sequence: CASSLSLGQGSYNEQFF. In DNA, the CDR3 is TGTGCCAGCAGCTTATCATTGGGACAGGGGTCCTACAATGAGCAGTTCTTC.

The CDR3 DNA reads as TGTGCCAGCAGTTTCCTACCCCCGGGACTTAATTCACCCCTCCACTTT. Amino acids: CASSFLPPGLNSPLHF. The rearrangement joins TRBV27 to TRBJ1-6; tentative D call: TRBD1 (5 bases). Germline V lookup: CDR1 MNHEY, CDR2 SMNVEV (reference sequence). The CDR3 loop spans 16 amino acids. V lost 3 bases to trimming and J lost 6 bases, with 15 bases between them.

This clone has just a few counts. In DNA form, the CDR3 reads TGTGCCAGTAGTACAGGGCCGAACACCGGGGAGCTGTTTTTT. It specifies CASSTGPNTGELFF. The chain employs TRBV19 and TRBJ2-2; maybe TRBD1 (5 bases). Trimming took off 4 bases at V and 0 bases at J, with 6 bases between the two ends. CDR1 and CDR2 (germline): LNHDA, SQIVND (reference sequence). This CDR3 contains 14 residues.

The rearrangement joins TRBV4-3 to TRBJ1-4; D is uncertain. Germline CDR1 LGHNA, CDR2 YSLEER. The CDR3 loop spans 15 amino acids. V was pared by 0 bases and J by 0 bases, with 5 bases between. The CDR3 nucleotides read TGCGCCAGCAGCCAAGAGTACGCAACTAATGAAAAACTGTTTTTT. Translated: CASSQEYATNEKLFF.

CDR3 protein: CASSYASGEYEQYF. For the CDR3, the DNA is TGTGCCAGCAGTTACGCTAGCGGGGAATACGAGCAGTACTTC. The J gene is TRBJ2-7, the V gene TRBV6-5, with 9 nucleotides matching TRBD2. V gave up 2 bases and J gave up 4 bases; unmatched junction bases: 3. This CDR3 has 14 amino acids. Germline CDR1 is MNHEY and CDR2 is SVGAGI.

The J gene is TRBJ1-2, the V gene TRBV19, with no clear D. The germline V and J ends were trimmed by 5 bases and 3 bases, with 10 bases remaining between them. The CDR3 has 13 residues. The germline V gene has CDR1 LNHDA and CDR2 SQIVND (reference sequence). CDR3 in DNA: TGTGCCAGTAGTCCCCGGGCAGACTATGGCTACACCTTC. Encoded protein: CASSPRADYGYTF.

The rearrangement joins TRBV11-2 to TRBJ1-2; D is ambiguous. The V and J ends lost 0 bases and 7 bases respectively, with 9 bases between them. Germline CDR1 is SGHAT and CDR2 is FQNNGV. The CDR3 contains 13 residues. The CDR3 is CASSLDRESGYTF. CDR3 bases: TGTGCCAGCAGCTTAGATCGTGAGTCTGGCTACACCTTC.

The V call is TRBV7-2, the J call TRBJ1-1, with D unresolved. The V end was cut by 1 base, the J end by 8 bases, with 17 bases between. The CDR3 covers 15 residues. Per germline, CDR1 SGHTA and CDR2 FQGNSA. CDR3 sequence reads: CASSLVRRALSEAFF. CDR3 in DNA: TGTGCCAGCAGCTTAGTCCGAAGGGCCCTGAGCGAAGCTTTCTTT.

In DNA form, the CDR3 reads TGTGCCAGCAGCAGAAGCTCTGAAGAGACCCAGTACTTC. This translates into CASSRSSEETQYF. This chain uses TRBV7-2 with TRBJ2-5; D gene unclear. This CDR3 spans 13 amino acids. V was trimmed by 5 bases and J by 3 bases, leaving 10 bases between them. Per the germline V gene, CDR1 is SGHTA and CDR2 is FQGNSA.

The V call is TRBV2, the J call TRBJ2-7; D is possibly TRBD1 or TRBD2 (5 bases each). Trimming cost V 10 bases and J 0 bases, with 10 bases left between them. In germline, CDR1 is SNHLY, CDR2 FYNNEI. The length of the CDR3 is 12 residues. The CDR3: CATGTGSYEQYF. CDR3 bases: TGTGCCACCGGGACGGGCTCCTACGAGCAGTACTTC. The full variable domain, with the rest looked up from reference TRBV2 and TRBJ2-7, is EPEVTQTPSHQVTQMGQEVILRCVPISNHLYFYWYRQILGQKVEFLVSFYNNEISEKSEIFDDQFSVERPDGSNFTLKIRSTKLEDSAMYFCATGTGSYEQYFGPGTRLTVT.

The CDR3 region is CASSPPTGNTEAFF. CDR3 nucleotides: TGTGCCAGCAGCCCCCCTACAGGGAACACTGAAGCTTTCTTT. The chain employs TRBV13 and TRBJ1-1, with D perhaps matching TRBD1 (5 bases). The germline V gene has CDR1 PRHDT and CDR2 FYEKMQ (reference sequence). Trimming took off 5 bases at V and 1 base at J, with 11 bases between the two ends. CDR3 size: 14 residues. Based on the CDR3 plus reference TRBV13 and TRBJ1-1, the full variable domain is AAGVIQSPRHLIKEKRETATLKCYPIPRHDTVYWYQQGPGQDPQFLISFYEKMQSDKGSIPDRFSAQQFSDYHSELNMSSLELGDSALYFCASSPPTGNTEAFFGQGTRLTVV.

This chain connects TRBV27 to TRBJ1-2; D gene unclear. The CDR3 length is 12 residues. Germline V CDR1 and CDR2: MNHEY, SMNVEV (reference sequence). Trimming left V 0 bases short and J 7 bases short, with 6 bases between. CDR3 sequence reads: CASSLSGSGYTF. Written as DNA, the CDR3 is TGTGCCAGCAGTTTATCCGGGTCTGGCTACACCTTC.

Turning to this clone: At one end the junction does not follow the germline gene, possibly because of a read error. The chain is built from TRBV6-2 or TRBV6-3 and TRBJ2-7; D call uncertain. Germline CDR1 is MNHEY and CDR2 is SVGEGT. The CDR3 consists of 11 residues. The CDR3 DNA sequence: TGTGCCAGCAGTAACTCCTACGAGCAGTACTTC. This gives the protein CASSNSYEQYF.

The V call is TRBV7-2, the J call TRBJ2-3; D gene uncertain. The CDR3 runs 13 residues. Trimming pared 0 bases from V and 6 bases from J, leaving 7 bases between. The germline V gene encodes CDR1 SGHTA and CDR2 FQGNSA. CDR3 sequence: CASSLAPPDTQYF. The CDR3 nucleotides are TGTGCCAGCAGCTTAGCCCCTCCGGATACGCAGTATTTT.

The table lists this clone with a count of one. The chain employs TRBV12-3 or TRBV12-4 and TRBJ1-1, with D perhaps TRBD1 (5 bases). Trimming stripped 4 bases from V and 6 bases from J, with 12 bases between. The CDR3 covers 13 residues. CDR3 DNA sequence: TGTGCCAGCAGTTGGGACCTCAGGGCTGAAGCTTTCTTT. Protein sequence: CASSWDLRAEAFF.